Listed here are 3 T cell receptor beta chains from one sample, sequenced in a study of cytomegalovirus exposure and HLA in healthy donors. Both 60 Vbeta primers and 13 Jbeta primers went into the PCR. The method was immunoSEQ multiplex PCR; TCRdb's version includes in-frame clones alone and lacks a portion of them. The sample holds 110,000 to 150,000 clones, around 76% seen once. Source material: PBMCs. Receptors were obtained from a man aged 18 to 29 in good health and CMV-seronegative.

The V gene is TRBV11-2, the J gene TRBJ1-5; D remains unclear. V was shortened by 1 base and J by 5 bases, with 15 bases between the two germline ends. The CDR3 runs 16 residues. Per germline, CDR1 SGHAT and CDR2 FQNNGV. The CDR3 loop is CASSLALGAVDQPQHF. The CDR3 DNA is TGTGCCAGCAGCTTAGCTTTAGGAGCGGTGGATCAGCCCCAGCATTTT. Together with reference TRBV11-2 and TRBJ1-5, the CDR3 gives the full variable domain: EAGVAQSPRYKIIEKRQSVAFWCNPISGHATLYWYQQILGQGPKLLIQFQNNGVVDDSQLPKDRFSAERLKGVDSTLKIQPAKLEDSAVYLCASSLALGAVDQPQHFGDGTRLSIL.

The chain uses TRBV14 and TRBJ2-1, with D possibly being TRBD2 (5 bases). This CDR3 has 14 residues. CDR1 is SGHDN and CDR2 is FVKESK in the germline V gene. The germline V and J ends were trimmed by 0 bases and 5 bases, with 8 bases remaining between them. CDR3 region: CASSQDLLDNEQFF. CDR3 bases: TGTGCCAGCAGCCAAGATCTACTAGACAATGAGCAGTTCTTC.

The V and J genes are TRBV11-3 and TRBJ2-7; 7 bases agree with TRBD1. After removal of 5 bases from V and 4 bases from J, the junction contained 8 bases not matched to a gene. The germline CDR1 and CDR2 sequences are SGHNT and YENEEA. The CDR3 sequence is 14 residues long. Here the CDR3 reads CASSPTGRPYEQYF. The DNA of the CDR3 is TGTGCCAGCAGCCCGACAGGGCGGCCATACGAGCAGTACTTC.